This is a list of T cell receptor beta chains from one sample in a study of T cells in pancreatic ductal adenocarcinoma. Only in-frame clones appear in the TCRdb table, and some are missing; sequencing was by immunoSEQ multiplex PCR. The sample carries around 570 clones, around 89% recorded once. Sample: pancreatic tumor tissue. All receptors derive from a human donor with pancreatic ductal adenocarcinoma. The donor label of this sample is uncertain. CDR3s include the opening cysteine and the closing phenylalanine or tryptophan. Fields, in order: clone size, J gene, V gene, D gene, CDR3 DNA, CDR3 protein. A D gene is named only where the DNA matches it firmly. Only part of the rows carry a size: once, few, many, or a class if the clone is expanded.

abundance: -; j_gene: TRBJ2-7; v_gene: TRBV7-2; d_gene: -; CDR3nt: TGTGCCAGCAGCATATTTAGCGGACCGAGCTCCTACGAGCAGTACTTC; CDR3aa: CASSIFSGPSSYEQYF
abundance: -; j_gene: TRBJ1-2; v_gene: TRBV7-6; d_gene: -; CDR3nt: TGTGCCACCACCCGAGTGAATCTCGAAAGGACCTATGGCTACACCTTC; CDR3aa: CATTRVNLERTYGYTF
abundance: -; j_gene: TRBJ2-5; v_gene: TRBV7-6; d_gene: -; CDR3nt: TGTGCCAGCAGCTTGGGTCGTAAGACCCAGTACTTC; CDR3aa: CASSLGRKTQYF
abundance: -; j_gene: TRBJ2-3; v_gene: TRBV2; d_gene: -; CDR3nt: TGTGCCAGCAGTGAACTAGGGGGAAGAGCAGATACGCAGTATTTT; CDR3aa: CASSELGGRADTQYF
abundance: -; j_gene: TRBJ2-3; v_gene: TRBV2; d_gene: -; CDR3nt: TGTGCCAGCAGTGACTTGACAGATACGCAGTATTTT; CDR3aa: CASSDLTDTQYF
abundance: -; j_gene: TRBJ2-1; v_gene: TRBV5-1; d_gene: TRBD2; CDR3nt: TGCGCCAGCAGGACTAGCGAATACAATGAGCAGTTCTTC; CDR3aa: CASRTSEYNEQFF
abundance: -; j_gene: TRBJ2-1; v_gene: TRBV6-4; d_gene: TRBD2; CDR3nt: TGTGCCAGCAGTGGGGCTGCGGGAGGGGGAAATGAGCAGTTCTTC; CDR3aa: CASSGAAGGGNEQFF
abundance: -; j_gene: TRBJ2-2; v_gene: TRBV7-7; d_gene: -; CDR3nt: TGTGCTAGCAGCTCGGGACAGAACACCGGGGAGCTGTTTTTT; CDR3aa: CASSSGQNTGELFF
abundance: -; j_gene: TRBJ1-1; v_gene: TRBV5-1; d_gene: -; CDR3nt: TGCGCCAGCAGCTTGGGTTACACTGAAGCTTTCTTT; CDR3aa: CASSLGYTEAFF
abundance: -; j_gene: TRBJ1-1; v_gene: TRBV19; d_gene: -; CDR3nt: TGTGCCAACACGTCGCGGCGAAGTAGTGGCACTGAAGCTTTCTTT; CDR3aa: CANTSRRSSGTEAFF
abundance: -; j_gene: TRBJ1-5; v_gene: TRBV27; d_gene: -; CDR3nt: TGTGCCAGCAGGCCGCATGAAAGGAGCCAATATAGCAATCAGCCCCAGCATTTT; CDR3aa: CASRPHERSQYSNQPQHF
abundance: -; j_gene: TRBJ2-2; v_gene: TRBV9; d_gene: -; CDR3nt: TGTGCCAGCAGCGTAAACTCTGTGGGCTCCGGGGAGCTGTTTTTT; CDR3aa: CASSVNSVGSGELFF
abundance: -; j_gene: TRBJ2-7; v_gene: TRBV7-2; d_gene: -; CDR3nt: TGTGCCAGCAGCTTATTCAGTGGGGTCTACGAGCAGTACTTC; CDR3aa: CASSLFSGVYEQYF
abundance: -; j_gene: TRBJ2-7; v_gene: TRBV5-1; d_gene: TRBD2; CDR3nt: TGCGCCAGCAGCTTGGAAGCCGCGGGAGGGCACCGCGAGCAGTACTTC; CDR3aa: CASSLEAAGGHREQYF
abundance: -; j_gene: TRBJ2-3; v_gene: TRBV9; d_gene: -; CDR3nt: TGTGCCAGCACGAGAACAGATACGCAGTATTTT; CDR3aa: CASTRTDTQYF
abundance: -; j_gene: TRBJ1-2; v_gene: TRBV18; d_gene: TRBD1; CDR3nt: TGTGCCAGCTCACCAATGGTGACAGGGGAGGGCTACTATGGCTACACCTTC; CDR3aa: CASSPMVTGEGYYGYTF
abundance: -; j_gene: TRBJ1-4; v_gene: TRBV19; d_gene: TRBD1; CDR3nt: TGTGCCAGTATGAGCACAGGGGGCCGTTGGGAAAAACTGTTTTTT; CDR3aa: CASMSTGGRWEKLFF
abundance: -; j_gene: TRBJ1-2; v_gene: TRBV9; d_gene: -; CDR3nt: TGTGCCAGCAGCGTAGGCCCAGCGGGCAACTATGGCTACACCTTC; CDR3aa: CASSVGPAGNYGYTF
abundance: -; j_gene: TRBJ2-1; v_gene: TRBV7-6; d_gene: -; CDR3nt: TGTGCCAGCAGCTTGGCTAGCCTCGGAAGGCTTTACAATGAGCAGTTCTTC; CDR3aa: CASSLASLGRLYNEQFF
abundance: -; j_gene: TRBJ2-5; v_gene: TRBV7-2; d_gene: TRBD1; CDR3nt: TGTGCCAGCAGCCAAACAGGGGAAGAGACCCAGTACTTC; CDR3aa: CASSQTGEETQYF
abundance: -; j_gene: TRBJ1-1; v_gene: TRBV27; d_gene: -; CDR3nt: TGTGCCAGCAGTTCGGGGGGGACTGAAGCTTTCTTT; CDR3aa: CASSSGGTEAFF
abundance: -; j_gene: TRBJ2-1; v_gene: TRBV27; d_gene: -; CDR3nt: TGTGCCAGCATCCGGGGAGATGAGCAGTTCTTC; CDR3aa: CASIRGDEQFF
abundance: -; j_gene: TRBJ2-1; v_gene: TRBV11-1; d_gene: -; CDR3nt: TGTGCCAGCAGGCCGGCTTCCTACAATGAGCAGTTCTTC; CDR3aa: CASRPASYNEQFF
abundance: -; j_gene: TRBJ1-2; v_gene: TRBV7-2; d_gene: TRBD1; CDR3nt: TGTGCCAGCAGCCCATCGGCTGGACAGGGGAACTATGGCTACACCTTC; CDR3aa: CASSPSAGQGNYGYTF
abundance: -; j_gene: TRBJ2-3; v_gene: TRBV5-3; d_gene: -; CDR3nt: TGTGCCAGAAGCTTCAAACCCCCAGATACGCAGTATTTT; CDR3aa: CARSFKPPDTQYF
abundance: few; j_gene: TRBJ2-7; v_gene: TRBV29-1; d_gene: -; CDR3nt: TGCAGCGCAGCAGCGGAGGGCAGGGGGTCCTACGAGCAGTACTTC; CDR3aa: CSAAAEGRGSYEQYF
abundance: -; j_gene: TRBJ2-1; v_gene: TRBV5-4; d_gene: -; CDR3nt: TGTGCCAGCAGCGGACGAGGACCGAGATGGGGGAATGAGCAGTTCTTC; CDR3aa: CASSGRGPRWGNEQFF
abundance: -; j_gene: TRBJ2-1; v_gene: TRBV5-1; d_gene: TRBD2; CDR3nt: TGCGCCAGCAGCCATGGGACTAGCGGGTTCCGGTACAATGAGCAGTTCTTC; CDR3aa: CASSHGTSGFRYNEQFF
abundance: -; j_gene: TRBJ2-3; v_gene: TRBV9; d_gene: -; CDR3nt: TGTGCCAGCAGTCGCGGGTCTGGCCCAGATACGCAGTATTTT; CDR3aa: CASSRGSGPDTQYF
abundance: -; j_gene: TRBJ1-1; v_gene: TRBV18; d_gene: -; CDR3nt: TGTGCCAGCTCACCAGGGGGCAAGGACACTGAAGCTTTCTTT; CDR3aa: CASSPGGKDTEAFF